What follows are 18 T cell receptor beta chains derived from one specimen sequenced in a study of shared clonotypes between healthy human individuals. Assay: immunoSEQ multiplex PCR; the TCRdb copy retains only in-frame clones and omits some. The sample consists of about 490,000 clones, more than 65% of them appearing once. Sample: PBMCs. The receptors come from a middle-aged woman in good health. Some clones in this sample may be carry-over from other donors' samples.

The genes are TRBV29-1 and TRBJ2-7; D gene ambiguous. V lost 5 bases, J lost 3 bases, and 8 bases lay in between. Germline V gene sequence: CDR1 SQVTM, CDR2 ANQGSEA. CDR3 length: 11 amino acids. CDR3 residues: CSVLSYYEQYF. CDR3 bases: TGCAGCGTTTTAAGTTACTACGAGCAGTACTTC.

V and J are TRBV13 and TRBJ2-1, with 8 nucleotides matching TRBD2. CDR1 is PRHDT, CDR2 FYEKMQ, per germline (reference sequence). Trimming at V came to 2 bases and at J to 8 bases, leaving 14 bases not matched to a gene. CDR3 size: 17 residues. CDR3 DNA sequence: TGTGCCAGCAGCTTAAAGTTCCTCAGCGGGAGAGGCCATGAGCAGTTCTTC. This codes for CASSLKFLSGRGHEQFF. Full variable domain (outside the CDR3, taken from reference TRBV13 and TRBJ2-1): AAGVIQSPRHLIKEKRETATLKCYPIPRHDTVYWYQQGPGQDPQFLISFYEKMQSDKGSIPDRFSAQQFSDYHSELNMSSLELGDSALYFCASSLKFLSGRGHEQFFGPGTRLTVL.

V and J are TRBV27 and TRBJ2-7; tentative D call: TRBD2 (5 bases). The V end lost 11 bases, the J end lost 7 bases, and 21 bases lay between the germline ends. The V gene's germline CDR1 is MNHEY and CDR2 SMNVEV (reference sequence). There are 13 residues in the CDR3. CDR3 sequence reads: CAAMRPATGEQYF. CDR3 nucleotides: TGTGCCGCCATGCGGCCGGCAACGGGGGAGCAGTACTTC.

The chain links TRBV6-5 to TRBJ2-7; D perhaps matches TRBD2 (5 bases). V dropped 7 bases and J dropped 6 bases, with 16 bases sitting between them. CDR1 is MNHEY and CDR2 is SVGAGI in the germline V gene. The CDR3 sequence is 13 residues long. The CDR3 loop reads CASTPRRAGEQYF. In nucleotides, the CDR3 is TGTGCCAGCACCCCCCGAAGGGCGGGCGAGCAGTACTTC.

The chain employs TRBV5-1 and TRBJ1-3; TRBD1 might be the D (5 bases). Trimming took off 0 bases at V and 3 bases at J, with 16 bases between the two ends. The CDR3 totals 17 residues. The germline V gene has CDR1 SGHRS and CDR2 YFSETQ. The CDR3 sequence is CASSLGPGLVGGNTIYF. The CDR3 DNA sequence: TGCGCCAGCAGCTTGGGTCCGGGGCTCGTAGGTGGAAACACCATATATTTT.

V gene TRBV29-1 combines with J gene TRBJ2-7, with D hard to call. Trimming cost V 5 bases and J 1 base, with 9 bases left between them. Germline assignment: CDR1 SQVTM and CDR2 ANQGSEA. The CDR3 is 12 residues long. DNA for the CDR3: TGCAGCGTTCTGGGCAAGTCCTACGAGCAGTACTTC. Translating gives CSVLGKSYEQYF.

About this clone: Since a far larger clone is one base different, this is likely a read error. Distinct nucleotide sequences in the sample also encode this CDR3. This chain connects TRBV2 to TRBJ1-5; 9 nucleotides line up with TRBD1. Germline V gene sequence: CDR1 SNHLY, CDR2 FYNNEI. The CDR3 loop spans 13 amino acids. The chain's CDR3 is CASHGTGKVPQHF. The CDR3 bases are TGTGCCAGTCACGGGACAGGGAAGGTGCCCCAGCATTTC.

This clone was counted many times. V gene TRBV5-5 combines with J gene TRBJ2-2; 8 bases fit TRBD2. V dropped 7 bases and J dropped 4; count of bases not matched to a gene: 3. CDR3 length equals 13 residues. Germline assignment: CDR1 SGHKS and CDR2 YYEKEE (reference sequence). The chain's CDR3 is CASDSGTTGELFF. The DNA of the CDR3 is TGTGCCAGCGATAGCGGGACCACCGGGGAGCTGTTTTTT.

About this clone: A read error likely explains this, since a far larger clone differs by one base. The V call is TRBV2, the J call TRBJ1-1; perhaps TRBD1 as D (6 bases). Germline V lookup: CDR1 SNHLY, CDR2 FYNNEI. V was shortened by 7 bases and J by 5 bases, with 11 bases between the two germline ends. The CDR3 consists of 12 residues. This chain's CDR3 is CASKGGRTEAFF. In DNA, the CDR3 is TGTGCCAGCAAGGGGGGTAGGACTGAAGCTTTCTTT.

The rearrangement links TRBV7-9 to TRBJ1-1, with 9 bases matching TRBD1. The CDR3 is 15 residues long. V shed 5 bases, J shed 6 bases, and the junction held 10 bases outside the gene matches. The germline V gene encodes CDR1 SEHNR and CDR2 FQNEAQ (reference sequence). The CDR3, as DNA: TGTGCCAGCAGCCCTCGGGACAGGGTCCCTTCTGAAGCTTTCTTT. Amino acid sequence: CASSPRDRVPSEAFF. Looking up the rest from reference TRBV7-9 and TRBJ1-1 gives the full variable domain: DTGVSQNPRHKITKRGQNVTFRCDPISEHNRLYWYRQTLGQGPEFLTYFQNEAQLEKSRLLSDRFSAERPKGSFSTLEIQRTEQGDSAMYLCASSPRDRVPSEAFFGQGTRLTVV.

V and J are TRBV21-1 and TRBJ2-1; the table names TRBD2, a call not compared with the DNA. TRBV21-1 is a pseudogene locus. The CDR3 length is 14 residues. CDR3 sequence (DNA): TGTGCCAGCGGAGCGGGTCGATCCTACAATGAGCAGTTCTTC. Residues: CASGAGRSYNEQFF.

Worth noting for this clone: This CDR3 is also generated by other DNA sequences in the sample. The V gene is TRBV18, the J gene TRBJ2-3; D unclear. The V and J ends lost 1 base and 5 bases respectively, with 4 bases between them. Germline V CDR1 and CDR2: KGHSH, LQKENI. There are 12 residues in the CDR3. CDR3 sequence: CASSPREDTQYF. The DNA for the CDR3 is TGTGCCAGCTCACCACGTGAAGATACGCAGTATTTT.

The gene calls are TRBV5-6 and TRBJ2-1; 11 bases are shared with TRBD2. Germline lookup yields CDR1 SGHDT and CDR2 YYEEEE. J gave up 6 bases and V 5 bases, and 7 bases lay outside the gene matches. The CDR3 consists of 15 residues. The CDR3: CASRRELAGGNEQFF. CDR3 DNA: TGTGCCAGCAGGCGTGAGCTAGCGGGAGGCAATGAGCAGTTCTTC.

The chain joins TRBV27 to TRBJ2-1; D call uncertain. Germline lookup yields CDR1 MNHEY and CDR2 SMNVEV (reference sequence). V lost 0 bases to trimming and J lost 3 bases, with 15 bases between them. There are 17 residues in the CDR3. This CDR3 reads CASSLSETSLVYNEQFF. Here the CDR3 DNA reads TGTGCCAGCAGTTTATCAGAGACCTCCCTTGTCTACAATGAGCAGTTCTTC.

This sequence joins TRBV28 and TRBJ2-7, with 8 positions matching TRBD1. Germline lookup yields CDR1 MDHEN and CDR2 SYDVKM. Germline trimming cut 7 bases from V and 7 bases from J; bases unmatched to any gene: 15. The CDR3 spans 15 residues. CDR3 amino acids: CASTSQAGRGREQYF. DNA for the CDR3: TGTGCCAGCACCTCGCAGGCGGGCAGGGGGCGGGAGCAGTACTTC. Full variable domain (outside the CDR3, taken from reference TRBV28 and TRBJ2-7): DVKVTQSSRYLVKRTGEKVFLECVQDMDHENMFWYRQDPGLGLRLIYFSYDVKMKEKGDIPEGYSVSREKKERFSLILESASTNQTSMYLCASTSQAGRGREQYFGPGTRLTVT.

V and J are TRBV19 and TRBJ2-2; tentative D call: TRBD2 (5 bases). Trimming left V 8 bases short and J 3 bases short, with 13 bases between. There are 14 residues in the CDR3. CDR1 LNHDA and CDR2 SQIVND come from the germline V gene (reference sequence). CDR3 DNA: TGTGCCAGTGGGCATTCGAGGGACACCGGGGAGCTGTTTTTT. It encodes CASGHSRDTGELFF.

This chain connects TRBV5-4 to TRBJ1-1; possibly TRBD1 for D (5 bases). Germline V gene data show CDR1 as SGHNT and CDR2 as YYREEE (reference sequence). Trimming left V 2 bases short and J 5 bases short, with 16 bases between. This CDR3 has 15 residues. CDR3 sequence (DNA): TGTGCCAGCAGCTTAGGGGACCCGCTGTGGACTGAAGCTTTCTTT. Residues: CASSLGDPLWTEAFF.

Notes on this clone: The conserved closing phenylalanine or tryptophan is absent in this CDR3, likely reflecting a read error. The genes are TRBV30 and TRBJ1-5; no firm D call. The CDR3 runs 15 residues. Germline CDR1 GTSNPN, CDR2 SVGIG (reference sequence). V was cut by 3 bases and J by 2 bases, with 14 bases left in between. The CDR3 sequence is CAWSLRAGGNQPQHS. The CDR3 nucleotides read TGTGCCTGGAGCCTTCGGGCAGGAGGCAATCAGCCCCAGCATTCT.